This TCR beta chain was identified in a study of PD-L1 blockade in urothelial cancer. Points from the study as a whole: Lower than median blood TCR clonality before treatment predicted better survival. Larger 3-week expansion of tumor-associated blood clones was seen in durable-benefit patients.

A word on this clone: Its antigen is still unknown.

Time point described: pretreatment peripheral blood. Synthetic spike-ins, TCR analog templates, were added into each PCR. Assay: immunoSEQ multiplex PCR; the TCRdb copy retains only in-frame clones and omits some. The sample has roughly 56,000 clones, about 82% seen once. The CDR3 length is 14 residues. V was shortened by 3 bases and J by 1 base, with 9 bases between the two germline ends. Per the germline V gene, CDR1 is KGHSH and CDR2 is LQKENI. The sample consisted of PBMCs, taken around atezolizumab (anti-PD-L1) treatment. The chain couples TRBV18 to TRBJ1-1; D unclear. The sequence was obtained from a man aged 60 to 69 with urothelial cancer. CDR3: CASSPSIGNTEAFF. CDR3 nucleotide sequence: TGTGCCAGCTCACCGAGCATTGGGAACACTGAAGCTTTCTTT.